This T cell receptor beta chain was sequenced during a study of OX40 agonist ivuxolimab in advanced cancers. Whole-study results and caveats: Among the lowest levels of clonal expansion were found in partial responders at 0.1-3.0 mg/kg. Low normalized T-cell clonal expansion was also seen in some nonresponders. Averaged across samples, CD8+ T cells carried more expanded clones than CD4+ did.

V shed 5 bases and J shed 3 bases, with 11 bases lying between them. The CDR3 sequence is 14 residues long. The germline CDR1 and CDR2 sequences are ENHRY and SYGVKD. Sequencing used immunoSEQ multiplex PCR; TCRdb keeps in-frame clones, though not all of them. The sample holds some 90,000 clones, about 87% seen once. Comments on this clone: The antigen remains unidentified.

The sequence derives from an adult with an advanced solid tumor such as melanoma, head and neck, liver or kidney cancer. The specimen comprised CD4+ or CD8+ T cells sorted from blood, sampled in a trial of the OX40 agonist ivuxolimab. The chain has TRBV10-3 and TRBJ2-1, with D perhaps given as TRBD1 or TRBD2 (6 bases each). CDR3 in DNA: TGTGCCATCAGTCCGGGGGCAGACTACAATGAGCAGTTCTTC. It encodes CAISPGADYNEQFF.